This TCR beta chain was recorded in a study of blood T cell repertoires in COVID-19. Looking at the study overall: T cells, B-cell-depleted T cells, or PBMCs provided the cDNA or gDNA that served as material.

Participants came from about 23 US areas, aged about 18 to 90 years. Repertoires were generated with immunoSEQ multiplex PCR, while TCRdb's copy carries only in-frame clones and drops some. The sample contains some 290,000 clones, roughly 89% of which appear only once. Germline CDR1 SEHNR, CDR2 FQNEAQ (reference sequence). CDR3 length equals 15 residues. Unmatched junction bases numbered 5, after V lost 0 bases and J lost 4 bases. The chain carries TRBV7-9 and TRBJ1-2, with 7 bases identical to TRBD1. Material: PBMCs or T cells enriched from blood (not recorded which). This TCR was sampled from a woman in her 30s who had recovered from COVID-19. This CDR3 reads CASSLAGDSPYGYTF. The CDR3 DNA is TGTGCCAGCAGCTTAGCGGGGGACAGCCCCTATGGCTACACCTTC.